These 12 T cell receptor beta chains originate from one sample sequenced in a study of blood T cell repertoires in COVID-19. Clones were sequenced by immunoSEQ multiplex PCR, and TCRdb holds only the in-frame ones, with some missing. Altogether about 170,000 clones are present, 65% to 80% being singletons, with the ten largest covering roughly 8.3%. What was sequenced was peripheral blood. These TCRs come from a man between 60 and 70 years old with acute or convalescent COVID-19.

V and J are TRBV28 and TRBJ1-2; 7 bases match TRBD1. From germline, CDR1 is MDHEN and CDR2 SYDVKM. V was pared by 6 bases and J by 1 base, with 8 bases of the junction left unmatched. This CDR3 has 15 amino acids. CDR3 bases: TGTGCCAGCAGCCAGGGGGTCTCAAATAACTATGGCTACACCTTC. The encoded protein is CASSQGVSNNYGYTF.

This chain uses TRBV18 with TRBJ1-2; 8 bases match TRBD1. There are 16 residues in the CDR3. V gave up 4 bases and J gave up 8 bases; unmatched junction bases: 15. Germline V gene data show CDR1 as KGHSH and CDR2 as LQKENI. CDR3 protein: CASSLDVAGGAGGYTF. The CDR3 DNA sequence: TGTGCCAGCTCACTCGATGTTGCAGGGGGCGCGGGAGGCTACACCTTC. Looking up the rest from reference TRBV18 and TRBJ1-2 gives the full variable domain: NAGVMQNPRHLVRRRGQEARLRCSPMKGHSHVYWYRQLPEEGLKFMVYLQKENIIDESGMPKERFSAEFPKEGPSILRIQQVVRGDSAAYFCASSLDVAGGAGGYTFGSGTRLTVV.

The table lists this clone with a count of one. The DNA for the CDR3 is TGTGCCAGCAGTCGTACAGGGGGGGACACAGATACGCAGTATTTT. Translating gives CASSRTGGDTDTQYF. This sequence joins TRBV27 and TRBJ2-3; weak D call: TRBD1 (8 bases). The CDR3 contains 15 residues. Deletions cut 5 bases from V and 2 bases from J, with 14 bases between. CDR1 and CDR2 (germline): MNHEY, SMNVEV (reference sequence).

This clone was seen just once. V usage is TRBV3-1 (or the pseudogene TRBV3-2) and J usage is TRBJ1-6, with a possible D match to TRBD1 (6 bases). Germline V CDR1 and CDR2: LGHDT, YNNKEL (reference sequence). Trimming removed 0 bases from V and 14 bases from J, with 11 bases in between. The CDR3 length is 13 residues. CDR3: CASSQEGGRTLHF. The DNA for the CDR3 is TGTGCCAGCAGCCAAGAAGGGGGAAGAACCCTCCACTTT.

The rearrangement joins TRBV27 to TRBJ2-7; D may be TRBD1 (6 bases). The CDR3 has 13 residues. The V gene's germline CDR1 is MNHEY and CDR2 SMNVEV (reference sequence). Trimming left V 8 bases short and J 6 bases short, with 17 bases between. This chain's CDR3 is CASSQGTVGEQYF. Here the CDR3 DNA reads TGTGCCAGCTCACAGGGCACGGTGGGCGAGCAGTACTTC.

The chain is built from TRBV27 and TRBJ1-6, with D uncertain. The germline V gene has CDR1 MNHEY and CDR2 SMNVEV (reference sequence). CDR3 length: 15 residues. Trimming left V 2 bases short and J 7 bases short, with 12 bases between. The CDR3: CASSLGYEVNSPLHF. The CDR3 coding sequence is TGTGCCAGCAGTTTAGGGTACGAGGTAAATTCACCCCTCCACTTT.

CDR3 DNA sequence: TGTGCCAGCAGCTTACTAGCGGGGACGGGGAATGAGCAGTTCTTC. Translated, it gives CASSLLAGTGNEQFF. The rearrangement uses TRBV13 and TRBJ2-1, with 9 bases fitting TRBD2. Germline CDR1 and CDR2: PRHDT and FYEKMQ (reference sequence). Trimming took 2 bases from V and 7 from J; bases not matched to a gene: 6. This CDR3 spans 15 amino acids.

The rearrangement links TRBV24-1 to TRBJ2-1, with D perhaps TRBD2 (6 bases). Trimming pared 3 bases from V and 3 bases from J, leaving 14 bases between. CDR3 length: 16 residues. Germline V gene lookup returns CDR1 KGHDR and CDR2 SFDVKD. CDR3 sequence: CATSDPMDYLYNEQFF. The CDR3, as DNA: TGTGCCACCAGTGATCCAATGGACTACCTCTACAATGAGCAGTTCTTC.

The chain recombines TRBV6-5 with TRBJ2-7; possibly TRBD1 for D (6 bases). Germline V lookup: CDR1 MNHEY, CDR2 SVGAGI. The germline V and J ends were trimmed by 6 bases and 4 bases, with 19 bases remaining between them. The CDR3 runs 15 residues. As DNA, the CDR3 is TGTGCCAGCAGACACTTACTCCGGGACACGTACGAGCAGTACTTC. Its translation: CASRHLLRDTYEQYF.

This chain uses TRBV29-1 with TRBJ2-1; 10 bases line up with TRBD2. Germline CDR1 SQVTM, CDR2 ANQGSEA. Unmatched junction bases numbered 4, after V lost 3 bases and J lost 5 bases. There are 14 residues in the CDR3. The CDR3 DNA reads TGCAGCGTTGAGGGTCTAGCGGGGGACAATGAGCAGTTCTTC. Translation gives CSVEGLAGDNEQFF.

The chain is built from TRBV6-5 and TRBJ2-7, with 7 bases fitting TRBD1. Losses at the gene ends were 0 bases for V and 4 bases for J; bases not matched to a gene: 9. CDR1 and CDR2 from the germline V gene are MNHEY and SVGAGI. CDR3 length: 16 residues. The CDR3 DNA reads TGTGCCAGCAGTTACTCGGAGCCAGGGGGATCGTACGAGCAGTACTTC. This encodes CASSYSEPGGSYEQYF.

This clone was observed once. The chain has TRBV7-2 and TRBJ1-1; a weak D match, TRBD1 (5 bases). V lost 3 bases, J lost 4 bases, and 15 bases lay in between. The CDR3 is 15 amino acids. The germline V gene encodes CDR1 SGHTA and CDR2 FQGNSA. The CDR3 spells CASSFWGSLGTEAFF. The DNA of the CDR3 is TGTGCCAGCAGCTTTTGGGGCAGCCTGGGCACTGAAGCTTTCTTT.